This TCR beta chain was obtained from a study of cytomegalovirus exposure and HLA in healthy donors (dated by TCRdb to between 2016 and 2019). Regarding the research as a whole: According to a later analysis, one platform produced both the roughly 130 validation repertoires and the 730 or so repertoires of the first cohort. To predict cytomegalovirus infection status, the study brought together high-throughput TCR immunosequencing, statistical association of individual TCRs with disease status, and machine learning. A separate validation cohort of approximately 130 different subjects was used in addition to the 666-subject first cohort. The study aimed to test whether signatures of past pathogen exposure could be identified by cataloging public T cell receptors. The paper's findings and limits, for the study overall: Subsequent analysis determined that TCRs grouped into clusters in the first cohort also showed a tendency toward co-occurrence across the roughly 110 validation repertoires, and about 93% of cluster scores exceeded 0. A few of the identified cytomegalovirus-associated TCR beta chains were confirmed in vitro to be specific for cytomegalovirus antigens. In the study, 150 to 200 TCR beta chains were listed as associated with cytomegalovirus. Cytomegalovirus status was reported to be diagnosed by the classifier with high specificity and sensitivity in both the original and validation cohorts. The authors suggested that the approach could potentially be generalized to other disease states and immunological phenotypes. A later analysis had no HLA typing for the validation cohort, so co-occurrence there was scored across all 130 or so repertoires. While some public TCRs were present in many individuals, most TCR sequences turned up only very rarely across donors.

The donors were included in the validation cohort of over a hundred subjects, a group kept apart from the roughly 700-subject first cohort. The library was built by means of the immunoSEQ multiplex PCR assay. Per the source publication's procedure: A statistical classification framework was built for diagnosing cytomegalovirus status from the catalog of TCR beta chain sequences. TCRdb took over this immuneACCESS table, retaining in-frame rearrangements with V and J assigned. Such tables are incomplete; in checked studies, under half of the missing clones stem from an unresolved V gene, and the remainder is unexplained. V and J calls plus clone size are reproduced from that table; the DNA served to infer D and trimming. In all, the sample holds more than 95,000 clones, and around nine tenths of those were seen once. The ten largest clones capture approximately 4.5% of the sample. V is pared back by 1 base and J by 7 bases, with 11 bases lying between the germline termini. Spanning cysteine to phenylalanine, the CDR3 consists of 13 amino acids. Only CDR3 DNA remains: 39 bases, in frame from the first base. From a lookup of the germline V gene, CDR1 and CDR2 are SGHTA and FQGNSA.

A remark on this clone: The antigen it recognizes is unknown. Nothing much larger sits one base from this clone, and base qualities are not available.

The sequence joins TRBV7-2 to TRBJ2-7; possibly the D gene is TRBD2, per 6 matching bases. Source material: PBMCs. This receptor was identified in a man younger than 35 in good health and CMV-seropositive. Here is the DNA: TGTGCCAGCAGCTTAGGGGACTTTGGGGAGCAGTACTTC. Its coded protein is CASSLGDFGEQYF.